This T cell receptor beta chain was sequenced for a study of T cell responses to AZD1222 COVID-19 vaccine. Comment on this clone: Its antigen is not known.

Only in-frame clones appear in the TCRdb table, and some are missing; sequencing was by immunoSEQ multiplex PCR. The table shows approximately 150,000 clones, with about nine tenths occurring only once. Timing groups of about 4 and about 12 weeks for second doses were pooled. General study points: At study baseline, merely six AZD1222 recipients were seropositive. Variant regions that are unmutated are reportedly the target of nearly half of spike-specific TCRs.

CDR1 and CDR2 (germline): SNHLY, FYNNEI. The CDR3 has 13 residues. The V and J ends lost 6 bases and 4 bases respectively, with 12 bases between them. The rearrangement joins TRBV2 to TRBJ1-1; D might be TRBD1 (5 bases). The clonotype was recovered from an adult who received the AZD1222 COVID-19 vaccine. The source was peripheral blood, collected 28 days after the second AZD1222 dose. The CDR3 coding sequence is TGTGCCAGCAGAGGGGAAAAGATCACTGAAGCTTTCTTT. Translated: CASRGEKITEAFF. Drawing the rest from reference TRBV2 and TRBJ1-1, the complete variable domain is EPEVTQTPSHQVTQMGQEVILRCVPISNHLYFYWYRQILGQKVEFLVSFYNNEISEKSEIFDDQFSVERPDGSNFTLKIRSTKLEDSAMYFCASRGEKITEAFFGQGTRLTVV.